The present entry profiles one T cell receptor beta chain with its context. This CDR3 spans 15 amino acids. Unmatched junction bases numbered 8, after V lost 5 bases and J lost 1 base. Germline V lookup: CDR1 MGHRA, CDR2 YSYEKL. Per the original methods: Counts of nucleated cells, estimated from reference gene primer amplification, were obtained. Profiling relied on immunoSEQ multiplex PCR, and the TCRdb table lists in-frame clones only, not all of them. V and J calls and clone size are copied from that table; D and trimming were computed from the DNA. The sample contains some 25,000 clones, 85% to 90% of which appear only once. This record comes from a study of blood T cell repertoires in COVID-19. Study at large: Italy, Spain and the United States were the sources of the convalescent and acute COVID-19 samples.

This TCR came from a man between 65 and 85 years old with COVID-19, enrolled during active disease. The sequenced sample consisted of peripheral blood. The genes are TRBV4-1 and TRBJ2-7, with 7 bases identical to TRBD2. In nucleotides, the CDR3 is TGCGCCAGCAGCTCCAGGGAGGGGCTATCCTACGAGCAGTACTTC. Amino acid sequence: CASSSREGLSYEQYF.